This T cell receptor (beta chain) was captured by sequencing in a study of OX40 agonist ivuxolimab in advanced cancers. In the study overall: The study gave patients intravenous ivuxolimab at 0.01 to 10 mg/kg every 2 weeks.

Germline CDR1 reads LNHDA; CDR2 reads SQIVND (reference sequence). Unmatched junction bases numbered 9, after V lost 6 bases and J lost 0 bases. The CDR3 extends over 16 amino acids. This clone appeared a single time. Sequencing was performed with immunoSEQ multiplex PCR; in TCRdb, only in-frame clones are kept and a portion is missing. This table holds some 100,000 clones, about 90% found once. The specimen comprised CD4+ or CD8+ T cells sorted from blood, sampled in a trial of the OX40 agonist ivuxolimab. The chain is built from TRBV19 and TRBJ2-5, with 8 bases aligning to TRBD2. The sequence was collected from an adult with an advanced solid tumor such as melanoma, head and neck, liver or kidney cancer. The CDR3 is CASSPRPGGYQETQYF. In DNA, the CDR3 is TGTGCCAGTAGCCCGCGCCCGGGGGGGTACCAAGAGACCCAGTACTTC.